Listed here are 9 T cell receptor beta chains from one sample, sequenced in a study of T cell responses to AZD1222 COVID-19 vaccine. Assay: immunoSEQ multiplex PCR; the TCRdb copy retains only in-frame clones and omits some. Among roughly 270,000 clones listed, about 94% were seen once. The sequences come from peripheral blood, collected 28 days after the second AZD1222 dose. Every receptor here comes from an adult who received the AZD1222 COVID-19 vaccine.

The genes are TRBV3-1 (or the pseudogene TRBV3-2) and TRBJ1-1; possibly TRBD1 for D (6 bases). The germline CDR1 and CDR2 sequences are LGHDT and YNNKEL (reference sequence). The CDR3 is made up of 14 amino acids. The germline V and J ends were trimmed by 2 bases and 6 bases, with 13 bases remaining between them. CDR3 sequence (DNA): TGTGCCAGCAGCCAATCAGGGGTAGGGGCTGAAGCTTTCTTT. Amino acid sequence: CASSQSGVGAEAFF.

This rearrangement joins TRBV27 to TRBJ1-5; D is unclear. The CDR3 spans 15 residues. Germline CDR1 reads MNHEY; CDR2 reads SMNVEV (reference sequence). Between the trimmed V and J ends, which lost 2 bases and 2 bases, there was a span of 10 bases. The CDR3 DNA follows: TGTGCCAGCAGTTTAGGTAGGTCAGGCAATCAGCCCCAGCATTTT. Encoded protein: CASSLGRSGNQPQHF.

The chain joins TRBV12-3 or TRBV12-4 to TRBJ1-6; weak D call: TRBD1 (5 bases). Trimming took off 6 bases at V and 7 bases at J, with 10 bases between the two ends. The CDR3 is 13 residues long. The CDR3 loop reads CASRGTENSPLHF. CDR3 bases: TGTGCCAGCAGGGGGACCGAGAATTCACCCCTCCACTTT.

The chain links TRBV28 to TRBJ2-2; the D gene is possibly TRBD1 (6 bases). This CDR3 has 14 residues. The V end lost 3 bases, the J end lost 5 bases, and 10 bases lay between the germline ends. Germline CDR1 and CDR2: MDHEN and SYDVKM. This chain's CDR3 is CASSLLRGTGELFF. DNA for the CDR3: TGTGCCAGCAGTTTGTTGAGGGGGACCGGGGAGCTGTTTTTT.

In DNA form, the CDR3 reads TGTGCCAGCAGCTCGTCCCGGGGGCGAGGGAATTCACCCCTCCACTTT. As protein: CASSSSRGRGNSPLHF. V gene TRBV9 combines with J gene TRBJ1-6, with D possibly matching TRBD1 (6 bases). Germline V gene lookup returns CDR1 SGDLS and CDR2 YYNGEE. CDR3 length equals 16 residues. The V end lost 4 bases, the J end lost 7 bases, and 18 bases lay between the germline ends. The full variable domain, its missing parts supplied by reference TRBV9 and TRBJ1-6, is DSGVTQTPKHLITATGQRVTLRCSPRSGDLSVYWYQQSLDQGLQFLIQYYNGEERAKGNILERFSAQQFPDLHSELNLSSLELGDSALYFCASSSSRGRGNSPLHFGNGTRLTVT.

The gene calls are TRBV7-6 and TRBJ2-1; D is unresolved. Germline V gene lookup returns CDR1 SGHVS and CDR2 FNYEAQ. Trimming left V 0 bases short and J 0 bases short, with 9 bases between. The CDR3 length is 16 residues. The CDR3 nucleotides read TGTGCCAGCAGCTTAGCGAGTCCGAGCTCCTACAATGAGCAGTTCTTC. Its protein product is CASSLASPSSYNEQFF. The variable domain in full, with the rest retrieved from reference TRBV7-6 and TRBJ2-1, is GAGVSQSPRYKVTKRGQDVALRCDPISGHVSLYWYRQALGQGPEFLTYFNYEAQQDKSGLPNDRFSAERPEGSISTLTIQRTEQRDSAMYRCASSLASPSSYNEQFFGPGTRLTVL.

The chain recombines TRBV19 with TRBJ2-1; D may be TRBD1 (6 bases). The CDR3 totals 13 residues. Trimming cost V 10 bases and J 3 bases, with 13 bases left between them. Germline V gives CDR1 LNHDA, CDR2 SQIVND (reference sequence). CDR3 in amino acids: CATGASSYNEQFF. CDR3 nucleotides: TGTGCCACAGGGGCTAGCAGCTACAATGAGCAGTTCTTC.

The chain is built from TRBV11-3 and TRBJ2-1, with 8 bases fitting TRBD2. This CDR3 has 15 amino acids. Germline V lookup: CDR1 SGHNT, CDR2 YENEEA. V trimming: 5 bases; J trimming: 5 bases; junction bases outside the gene matches: 8. The CDR3 reads CASSRGGTVNNEQFF. For the CDR3, the DNA is TGTGCCAGCAGCCGGGGGGGGACCGTAAACAATGAGCAGTTCTTC.

V and J are TRBV3-1 (or the pseudogene TRBV3-2) and TRBJ1-3, with D perhaps TRBD1 (6 bases). The germline CDR1 and CDR2 sequences are LGHDT and YNNKEL (reference sequence). Trimming took off 3 bases at V and 1 base at J, with 13 bases between the two ends. The CDR3 loop spans 16 amino acids. DNA for the CDR3: TGTGCCAGCAGCCAGTCAGGGGCGATATCTGGAAACACCATATATTTT. Residues: CASSQSGAISGNTIYF.